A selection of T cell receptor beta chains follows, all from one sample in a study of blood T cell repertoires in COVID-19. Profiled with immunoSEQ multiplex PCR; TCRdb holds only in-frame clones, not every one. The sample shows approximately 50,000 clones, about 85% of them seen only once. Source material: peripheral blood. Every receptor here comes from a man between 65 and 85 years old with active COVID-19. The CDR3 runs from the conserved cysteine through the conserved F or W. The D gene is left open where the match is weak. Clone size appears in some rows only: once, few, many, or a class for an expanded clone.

CDR3 DNA: TGTGCCAGCAGGAACAGCACCTTCTCCTATAATTCACCCCTCCACTTT
CDR3 protein: CASRNSTFSYNSPLHF
clone size: .
D gene: .
V gene: TRBV27
J gene: TRBJ1-6

CDR3 DNA: TGTGCCAGCAGTGACCACAGGGGGCCTTACAATGAGCAGTTCTTC
CDR3 protein: CASSDHRGPYNEQFF
clone size: few
D gene: TRBD1
V gene: TRBV6-1
J gene: TRBJ2-1

CDR3 DNA: TGTGCCAGCAGCGGACTAAACTCCTACGAGCAGTACTTC
CDR3 protein: CASSGLNSYEQYF
clone size: once
D gene: .
V gene: TRBV7-3
J gene: TRBJ2-7

CDR3 DNA: TGTGCCAGCAGTTCCTACCCGACCCACAGGGAGGGGAGCTCTGGGGCCAACGTCCTGACTTTC
CDR3 protein: CASSSYPTHREGSSGANVLTF
clone size: .
D gene: .
V gene: TRBV14
J gene: TRBJ2-6

CDR3 DNA: TGCGCCAGCAGCCCCGGGGGGTCCGGGAATGAGCAGTTCTTC
CDR3 protein: CASSPGGSGNEQFF
clone size: .
D gene: TRBD2
V gene: TRBV5-1
J gene: TRBJ2-1

CDR3 DNA: TGTGCCTGGATCCGGACAGAAGGCTACACCTTC
CDR3 protein: CAWIRTEGYTF
clone size: once
D gene: .
V gene: TRBV30
J gene: TRBJ1-2

CDR3 DNA: TGTGCCACCTCCCCCGGGACAGGGGGCGGGTACGAGCAGTACTTC
CDR3 protein: CATSPGTGGGYEQYF
clone size: .
D gene: TRBD1
V gene: TRBV28
J gene: TRBJ2-7

CDR3 DNA: TGTGCCAGCAGCATTACAGGGGATGAGCAGTTCTTC
CDR3 protein: CASSITGDEQFF
clone size: .
D gene: TRBD1
V gene: TRBV11-3
J gene: TRBJ2-1

CDR3 DNA: TGTGCCAGTAGTACTGGCGGGGGGCCGACAGATACGCAGTATTTT
CDR3 protein: CASSTGGGPTDTQYF
clone size: .
D gene: TRBD2
V gene: TRBV19
J gene: TRBJ2-3

CDR3 DNA: TGCAGCGGGGGACAGGGCGGAGAAAAACTGTTTTTT
CDR3 protein: CSGGQGGEKLFF
clone size: .
D gene: TRBD1
V gene: TRBV29-1
J gene: TRBJ1-4

CDR3 DNA: TGTGCCGCCGGGACTAGTTCTAGCTACGAGCAGTACTTC
CDR3 protein: CAAGTSSSYEQYF
clone size: few
D gene: TRBD2
V gene: TRBV10-3
J gene: TRBJ2-7

CDR3 DNA: TGTGCCTGGACAGATTTCCACGAGCAGTACTTC
CDR3 protein: CAWTDFHEQYF
clone size: .
D gene: .
V gene: TRBV30
J gene: TRBJ2-7

CDR3 DNA: TGTGCCAGTACCCGGACGGCGGGTCAGCCCCAGCATTTT
CDR3 protein: CASTRTAGQPQHF
clone size: few
D gene: .
V gene: TRBV19
J gene: TRBJ1-5

CDR3 DNA: TGTGCCAGCAGCCAGGGTGGGACAGGGGGCACTGAAGCTTTCTTT
CDR3 protein: CASSQGGTGGTEAFF
clone size: .
D gene: TRBD1
V gene: TRBV6-5
J gene: TRBJ1-1

CDR3 DNA: TGTGCCAGCAGCTTTAGGGACACCACTGTCCCAGCTTCGGTGGAGACCCAGTACTTC
CDR3 protein: CASSFRDTTVPASVETQYF
clone size: .
D gene: .
V gene: TRBV7-9
J gene: TRBJ2-5

CDR3 DNA: TGTGCCAGCAGCCCATCTTTAGGCGGGAACTATGGCTACACCTTC
CDR3 protein: CASSPSLGGNYGYTF
clone size: .
D gene: .
V gene: TRBV7-9
J gene: TRBJ1-2

CDR3 DNA: TGCGCCAGCAGCCCGACAGGGGGCCGGGCTAATGAAAAACTGTTTTTT
CDR3 protein: CASSPTGGRANEKLFF
clone size: .
D gene: TRBD1
V gene: TRBV4-1
J gene: TRBJ1-4

CDR3 DNA: TGTGCCATCGATGGGGGAGGGTTTACCAATCAGCCCCAGCATTTT
CDR3 protein: CAIDGGGFTNQPQHF
clone size: .
D gene: .
V gene: TRBV28
J gene: TRBJ1-5

CDR3 DNA: TGTGCCAGCAGCTTACGGGGCGGGGGGGCCCGGGAGACCCAGTACTTC
CDR3 protein: CASSLRGGGARETQYF
clone size: .
D gene: TRBD2
V gene: TRBV7-2
J gene: TRBJ2-5

CDR3 DNA: TGTGCCAGCAGCCAAACAGCTCCGAACACTGAAGCTTTCTTT
CDR3 protein: CASSQTAPNTEAFF
clone size: .
D gene: .
V gene: TRBV3-1/TRBV3-2
J gene: TRBJ1-1

CDR3 DNA: TGTGCCACCAGTGATCCGCGGGAGTCGAAGAGCCAGCCCCAGCATTTT
CDR3 protein: CATSDPRESKSQPQHF
clone size: .
D gene: .
V gene: TRBV24-1
J gene: TRBJ1-5

CDR3 DNA: TGTGCCAGCAGCTGGGGACTTTCCTCTGGAAACACCATATATTTT
CDR3 protein: CASSWGLSSGNTIYF
clone size: .
D gene: .
V gene: TRBV7-2
J gene: TRBJ1-3

CDR3 DNA: TGTGCCAGCAGCTTGGAAACAGCCCGCCAAGAGACCCAGTACTTC
CDR3 protein: CASSLETARQETQYF
clone size: .
D gene: .
V gene: TRBV5-4
J gene: TRBJ2-5

CDR3 DNA: TGTGCCAGCTCACGGGGGGTTATTGGCACAGATACGCAGTATTTT
CDR3 protein: CASSRGVIGTDTQYF
clone size: .
D gene: .
V gene: TRBV18
J gene: TRBJ2-3

CDR3 DNA: TGTGCCAGTCGGGGGTCTCAGAACACTGAAGCTTTCTTT
CDR3 protein: CASRGSQNTEAFF
clone size: once
D gene: .
V gene: TRBV18
J gene: TRBJ1-1

CDR3 DNA: TGCGCCAGCAGCCAAGACAGGGGCGCCGGGGAGCTGTTTTTT
CDR3 protein: CASSQDRGAGELFF
clone size: .
D gene: TRBD1
V gene: TRBV5-1
J gene: TRBJ2-2

CDR3 DNA: TGTGCCAGCAGCCAAGCCCCGGGGGTGAGTGGCTACACCTTC
CDR3 protein: CASSQAPGVSGYTF
clone size: .
D gene: .
V gene: TRBV14
J gene: TRBJ1-2

CDR3 DNA: TGCGCCAGCAGCCAAGCTGGTCGGACAGTGAACACTGAAGCTTTCTTT
CDR3 protein: CASSQAGRTVNTEAFF
clone size: .
D gene: .
V gene: TRBV4-3
J gene: TRBJ1-1

CDR3 DNA: TGTGCCAGCAGCCAAGCCGCAGGGTACAGCTCTGGAAACACCATATATTTT
CDR3 protein: CASSQAAGYSSGNTIYF
clone size: .
D gene: .
V gene: TRBV3-1/TRBV3-2
J gene: TRBJ1-3

CDR3 DNA: TGCGCCAGCACCCTCCAAACAGGGGGACCTAGCACAGATACGCAGTATTTT
CDR3 protein: CASTLQTGGPSTDTQYF
clone size: once
D gene: TRBD1
V gene: TRBV5-1
J gene: TRBJ2-3

CDR3 DNA: TGTGCCAGCAGCTTGGCCGCCGACAGGGGAGGGACAGATACGCAGTATTTT
CDR3 protein: CASSLAADRGGTDTQYF
clone size: .
D gene: .
V gene: TRBV5-6
J gene: TRBJ2-3

CDR3 DNA: TGCAGTGCCCGCTTAGAAGAGACCCAGTACTTC
CDR3 protein: CSARLEETQYF
clone size: .
D gene: .
V gene: TRBV20-1
J gene: TRBJ2-5

CDR3 DNA: TGTGCCATGGCGCCTTCACAGGGTAACTACGAGCAGTACTTC
CDR3 protein: CAMAPSQGNYEQYF
clone size: .
D gene: .
V gene: TRBV10-3
J gene: TRBJ2-7

CDR3 DNA: TGTGCCAGCCGTGCTCAGGGGCCCTCTGATACGCAGTATTTT
CDR3 protein: CASRAQGPSDTQYF
clone size: few
D gene: .
V gene: TRBV3-1/TRBV3-2
J gene: TRBJ2-3

CDR3 DNA: TGCGCCAGCAGCCAAGCCGCGGCAGGGGGGCTTGGTCAGCCCCAGCATTTT
CDR3 protein: CASSQAAAGGLGQPQHF
clone size: .
D gene: TRBD1
V gene: TRBV4-3
J gene: TRBJ1-5

CDR3 DNA: TGTGCCATCAGTGGATATAGCGGGGTCGGCACCGGGGAGCTGTTTTTT
CDR3 protein: CAISGYSGVGTGELFF
clone size: .
D gene: TRBD2
V gene: TRBV10-3
J gene: TRBJ2-2

CDR3 DNA: TGCAGCGTTACCACCGGGACAGGGGTCTACGAGCAGTACTTC
CDR3 protein: CSVTTGTGVYEQYF
clone size: .
D gene: TRBD1
V gene: TRBV29-1
J gene: TRBJ2-7

CDR3 DNA: TGTGCCAGCAGCAAGGACAGGGTTCCGCGCGAGACCCAGTACTTC
CDR3 protein: CASSKDRVPRETQYF
clone size: few
D gene: TRBD1
V gene: TRBV7-2
J gene: TRBJ2-5

CDR3 DNA: TGCGCCAGCAGCTCGGACAGGGGAGGCAACAATTCACCCCTCCACTTT
CDR3 protein: CASSSDRGGNNSPLHF
clone size: .
D gene: TRBD1
V gene: TRBV5-1
J gene: TRBJ1-6

CDR3 DNA: TGTGCCAGCAGTGGGGGGGACGGCAATCAGCCCCAGCATTTT
CDR3 protein: CASSGGDGNQPQHF
clone size: .
D gene: .
V gene: TRBV2
J gene: TRBJ1-5

CDR3 DNA: TGTGCCAGCAGTTCGACAGGGAAATATAATTCACCCCTCCACTTT
CDR3 protein: CASSSTGKYNSPLHF
clone size: .
D gene: TRBD1
V gene: TRBV6-5
J gene: TRBJ1-6

CDR3 DNA: TGTGCCAGCAGTTTAACGTGGGGGGAGAACACTGAAGCTTTCTTT
CDR3 protein: CASSLTWGENTEAFF
clone size: .
D gene: .
V gene: TRBV28
J gene: TRBJ1-1

CDR3 DNA: TGCGCCAGCAGCCGCCCTCCAGGGGGGAACACTGAAGCTTTCTTT
CDR3 protein: CASSRPPGGNTEAFF
clone size: .
D gene: TRBD1
V gene: TRBV4-1
J gene: TRBJ1-1

CDR3 DNA: TGTGCCAGCAGCCAGTCGGGGGGGCGCAGCACAGATACGCAGTATTTT
CDR3 protein: CASSQSGGRSTDTQYF
clone size: .
D gene: TRBD2
V gene: TRBV4-2
J gene: TRBJ2-3

CDR3 DNA: TGTGCCAGCAGCCCCAGCTCGGGAGGTGATGCTTTCTTT
CDR3 protein: CASSPSSGGDAFF
clone size: .
D gene: .
V gene: TRBV11-2
J gene: TRBJ1-1

CDR3 DNA: TGTGCCAGCAGCAGCTGGACAAGCCTCCCCGGCCCTAGCAATCAGCCCCAGCATTTT
CDR3 protein: CASSSWTSLPGPSNQPQHF
clone size: .
D gene: .
V gene: TRBV5-6
J gene: TRBJ1-5

CDR3 DNA: TGTGCCTGGTCGGGAGGGGAAGCTTTCTTT
CDR3 protein: CAWSGGEAFF
clone size: .
D gene: .
V gene: TRBV30
J gene: TRBJ1-1

CDR3 DNA: TGTGCCAGCAGCCCTCCGGGACTAGCGGGGGGCACAGATACGCAGTATTTT
CDR3 protein: CASSPPGLAGGTDTQYF
clone size: .
D gene: TRBD2
V gene: TRBV7-2
J gene: TRBJ2-3

CDR3 DNA: TGCAGCGTTGATGGGCCGACGGTAGAAAAACTGTTTTTT
CDR3 protein: CSVDGPTVEKLFF
clone size: .
D gene: .
V gene: TRBV29-1
J gene: TRBJ1-4

CDR3 DNA: TGTGCCAGCAGCCAAGATAGTGGCAGGGTGGGTGGCTACACCTTC
CDR3 protein: CASSQDSGRVGGYTF
clone size: .
D gene: .
V gene: TRBV3-1/TRBV3-2
J gene: TRBJ1-2

CDR3 DNA: TGTGCCAGCAGTTTCTCGGGAGCCCATGAGCAGTTCTTC
CDR3 protein: CASSFSGAHEQFF
clone size: .
D gene: .
V gene: TRBV27
J gene: TRBJ2-1

CDR3 DNA: TGTGCCAGCAGCCGGGGACAGGGGTCTGGAAACACCATATATTTT
CDR3 protein: CASSRGQGSGNTIYF
clone size: .
D gene: TRBD1
V gene: TRBV7-3
J gene: TRBJ1-3

CDR3 DNA: TGTGCCAGCAGCAAAGAGCCTAGCGGGGACGAGCAGTACTTC
CDR3 protein: CASSKEPSGDEQYF
clone size: .
D gene: .
V gene: TRBV21-1
J gene: TRBJ2-7

CDR3 DNA: TGTGCCAGCAGTTACGGGGCACCCCACACTGAAGCTTTCTTT
CDR3 protein: CASSYGAPHTEAFF
clone size: .
D gene: .
V gene: TRBV6-2/TRBV6-3
J gene: TRBJ1-1

CDR3 DNA: TGTGCCAGCAGCTCGGGGGACCGCCTGAACACTGAAGCTTTCTTT
CDR3 protein: CASSSGDRLNTEAFF
clone size: .
D gene: .
V gene: TRBV5-6
J gene: TRBJ1-1

CDR3 DNA: TGTGCCAGCAGTTTGGACGGGGGAGAGACCCAGTACTTC
CDR3 protein: CASSLDGGETQYF
clone size: .
D gene: .
V gene: TRBV6-1
J gene: TRBJ2-5

CDR3 DNA: TGTGCCAGCAGTTTCAGGCAGAACTATGGCTACACCTTC
CDR3 protein: CASSFRQNYGYTF
clone size: .
D gene: .
V gene: TRBV28
J gene: TRBJ1-2

CDR3 DNA: TGCGCCAGCAGCCAAAGAATAGGCGGGGGCTCCTACAATGAGCAGTTCTTC
CDR3 protein: CASSQRIGGGSYNEQFF
clone size: .
D gene: TRBD2
V gene: TRBV4-1
J gene: TRBJ2-1